This T cell receptor beta chain was recovered during a study of blood T cell repertoires in COVID-19. Study context: Nucleic acid was either cDNA or gDNA, and it came from T cells, B-cell-depleted T cells, or PBMCs.

Original data processing: Estimates of nucleated cell counts were drawn from the amplification of reference gene primers. Profiling relied on immunoSEQ multiplex PCR, and the TCRdb table lists in-frame clones only, not all of them. D and trimming were read from the DNA, whereas the V and J calls and clone size are those reported in that table. This table holds 39,000 or so clones, about 89% found once. The CDR3 runs to 14 residues. Germline V gene sequence: CDR1 SGHVS, CDR2 FQNEAQ. The J segment lost 6 bases and the V segment lost 0 bases, leaving 5 bases of the junction unmatched. The chain recombines TRBV7-8 with TRBJ2-7; 7 nucleotides line up with TRBD2. The receptor comes from a human donor in a cohort sampled during active COVID-19. Sequencing input: peripheral blood. Here the CDR3 reads CASSLATWGGEQYF. The CDR3 DNA is TGTGCCAGCAGCTTAGCAACGTGGGGGGGCGAGCAGTACTTC.